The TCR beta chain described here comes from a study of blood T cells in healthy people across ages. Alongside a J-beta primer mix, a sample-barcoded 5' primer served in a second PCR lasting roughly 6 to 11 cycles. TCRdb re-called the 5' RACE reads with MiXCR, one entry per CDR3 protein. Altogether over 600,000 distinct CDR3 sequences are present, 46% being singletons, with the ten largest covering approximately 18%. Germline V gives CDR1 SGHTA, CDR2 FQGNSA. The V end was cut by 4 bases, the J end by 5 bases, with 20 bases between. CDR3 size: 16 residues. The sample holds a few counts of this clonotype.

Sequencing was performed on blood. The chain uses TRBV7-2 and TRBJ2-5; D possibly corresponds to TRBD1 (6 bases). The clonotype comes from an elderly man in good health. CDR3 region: CASSSDSGSIIETQYF. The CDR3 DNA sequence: TGTGCCAGCAGCTCGGACAGTGGGTCTATTATCGAGACCCAGTACTTC.